The 29 T cell receptor beta chains below all came from one sample that was sequenced in a study of graft-versus-host responses after intestinal transplantation (TCRdb year 2021). Receptor amplification or capture employed the immunoSEQ multiplex PCR assay. The source is immuneACCESS, and TCRdb retained only in-frame sequences with V and J called. Part of the clones is not carried over; for the studies checked, unresolved V genes explain less than half of this, and the remainder is unexplained. The sample table contains more than 10,000 clones; only one count was recorded for around 85% of them. About 8% of the sample is taken by the ten largest. The specimen comprised PBMCs, sampled roughly 310 days after intestinal transplant. The receptors were gathered from a human patient who received an intestinal transplant, so some T cells may come from the graft donor.

The chain couples TRBV7-2 to TRBJ2-1; 8 bases align to TRBD2. J was trimmed by 6 bases and V by 1 base; bases with no gene match: 11. Per germline, CDR1 SGHTA and CDR2 FQGNSA. There are 17 residues in the CDR3. The CDR3 DNA sequence: TGTGCCAGCAGCTTAGAGAGCGGGAGTGGGGATTGCAATGAGCAGTTCTTC. It translates to CASSLESGSGDCNEQFF.

V is TRBV4-1 and J is TRBJ2-5; 8 nucleotides align to TRBD2. Germline assignment: CDR1 MGHRA and CDR2 YSYEKL. The CDR3 runs 16 residues. The junction had 9 bases not matched to a gene; V was cut back by 4 bases and J by 2 bases. Here the CDR3 reads CASSPPGGWFQETQYF. DNA for the CDR3: TGCGCCAGCAGCCCCCCGGGAGGGTGGTTTCAAGAGACCCAGTACTTC.

This clone was recorded once. The rearrangement uses TRBV2 and TRBJ1-4; no reliable D call. The germline gives CDR1 SNHLY, CDR2 FYNNEI. This CDR3 contains 18 residues. V gave up 7 bases and J gave up 0 bases, with 21 bases separating them. CDR3 nucleotides: TGTGCCAGCACCCGAACCCTGACTTATATTGCAACTAATGAAAAACTGTTTTTT. It encodes CASTRTLTYIATNEKLFF. Drawing the rest from reference TRBV2 and TRBJ1-4, the complete variable domain is EPEVTQTPSHQVTQMGQEVILRCVPISNHLYFYWYRQILGQKVEFLVSFYNNEISEKSEIFDDQFSVERPDGSNFTLKIRSTKLEDSAMYFCASTRTLTYIATNEKLFFGSGTQLSVL.

The chain recombines TRBV28 with TRBJ1-1; D is ambiguous. Trimming removed 1 base at V and 5 bases at J, with 8 bases between. This CDR3 has 13 amino acids. Germline CDR1 reads MDHEN; CDR2 reads SYDVKM. The CDR3 spells CASSLSGRTEAFF. In DNA, the CDR3 is TGTGCCAGCAGTTTATCCGGGAGAACTGAAGCTTTCTTT.

This clone was picked up one time. This chain connects TRBV7-8 to TRBJ1-5; D unclear. CDR3 size: 16 residues. Per the germline V gene, CDR1 is SGHVS and CDR2 is FQNEAQ. V gave up 2 bases and J gave up 5 bases, with 16 bases separating them. CDR3 sequence (DNA): TGTGCCAGCAGCTTAACCTACCTCTCTAGAGATCAGCCCCAGCATTTT. It specifies CASSLTYLSRDQPQHF.

The sample holds one count of this clone. This chain links TRBV11-3 with TRBJ1-2; 7 bases align to TRBD1. The CDR3 spans 13 residues. Germline V gives CDR1 SGHNT, CDR2 YENEEA. With V trimmed by 5 bases and J by 2 bases, 2 bases remained unmatched. CDR3 DNA: TGTGCCAGCAGCCCACAGGGGAACTATGGCTACACCTTC. Protein product: CASSPQGNYGYTF.

The rearrangement joins TRBV30 to TRBJ1-3; D possibly corresponds to TRBD1 (5 bases). Trimming removed 4 bases from V and 7 bases from J, with 11 bases in between. Germline lookup yields CDR1 GTSNPN and CDR2 SVGIG (reference sequence). The CDR3 is 12 amino acids. CDR3 in amino acids: CAWTQGANTIYF. The CDR3 DNA reads as TGTGCCTGGACCCAGGGAGCGAACACCATATATTTT. The full variable domain, with the rest looked up from reference TRBV30 and TRBJ1-3, is SQTIHQWPATLVQPVGSPLSLECTVEGTSNPNLYWYRQAAGRGLQLLFYSVGIGQISSEVPQNLSASRPQDRQFILSSKKLLLSDSGFYLCAWTQGANTIYFGEGSWLTVV.

The chain has TRBV9 and TRBJ2-1, with D possibly TRBD1 on 6 matching bases. The V end lost 3 bases, the J end lost 7 bases, and 14 bases lay between the germline ends. CDR3 length: 14 residues. In germline, CDR1 is SGDLS, CDR2 YYNGEE. The DNA of the CDR3 is TGTGCCAGCAGCGGGGGACACTGGGGGAATGAGCAGTTCTTC. It specifies CASSGGHWGNEQFF.

The chain recombines TRBV9 with TRBJ2-1, with D perhaps assigned TRBD1 or TRBD2 (5 bases each). Per germline, CDR1 SGDLS and CDR2 YYNGEE. The length of the CDR3 is 15 residues. V was trimmed by 4 bases and J by 0 bases, leaving 11 bases between them. The CDR3 DNA reads as TGTGCCAGCAGCTCGGGACCTACCTCCTACAATGAGCAGTTCTTC. Its protein product is CASSSGPTSYNEQFF.

The chain employs TRBV6-4 and TRBJ1-4; 9 nucleotides agree with TRBD1. J lost 0 bases, V lost 8 bases, and 4 bases had no gene match. Germline lookup yields CDR1 MRHNA and CDR2 SNTAGT. This CDR3 contains 15 residues. The CDR3 loop reads CASWDRAPTNEKLFF. The DNA for the CDR3 is TGTGCCAGCTGGGACAGGGCTCCAACTAATGAAAAACTGTTTTTT.

The chain couples TRBV23-1 to TRBJ2-7; 8 nucleotides align to TRBD1. TRBV23-1 carries the ORF label, with uncertain function. V dropped 2 bases and J dropped 0; count of bases not matched to a gene: 6. The CDR3 is made up of 16 amino acids. CDR3 residues: CASSQIGTGSSYEQYF. The CDR3 DNA is TGCGCCAGCAGTCAAATCGGGACAGGAAGCTCCTACGAGCAGTACTTC.

The rearrangement uses TRBV11-2 and TRBJ2-1; 9 bases align to TRBD2. The CDR3 loop spans 16 amino acids. The J segment lost 1 base and the V segment lost 4 bases, leaving 5 bases of the junction unmatched. Germline CDR1 SGHAT, CDR2 FQNNGV. CDR3: CASSSPTSGSYNEQFF. The CDR3 DNA follows: TGTGCCAGCAGCTCCCCGACTAGCGGTTCCTACAATGAGCAGTTCTTC.

The J gene is TRBJ2-5, the V gene TRBV11-1, with D possibly TRBD2 on 6 matching bases. The V end was cut by 1 base, the J end by 5 bases, with 11 bases between. Germline assignment: CDR1 SGHAT and CDR2 FQDESV (reference sequence). The CDR3 is made up of 14 amino acids. As DNA, the CDR3 is TGTGCCAGCAGCTTAGACGGGAGTGGCGAGACCCAGTACTTC. Translating it yields CASSLDGSGETQYF.

This chain joins TRBV7-9 and TRBJ1-6; a possible D gene is TRBD1 (5 bases). The germline V gene has CDR1 SEHNR and CDR2 FQNEAQ (reference sequence). V was cut by 7 bases and J by 3 bases, with 7 bases left in between. The CDR3 totals 13 residues. CDR3: CASKGDYNSPLHF. The CDR3, as DNA: TGTGCCAGCAAAGGGGACTATAATTCACCCCTCCACTTT.

The chain links TRBV18 to TRBJ2-7, with 10 bases fitting TRBD1. Trimming removed 3 bases from V and 5 bases from J; junction bases left unmatched: 4. Per the germline V gene, CDR1 is KGHSH and CDR2 is LQKENI. This CDR3 has 14 residues. The CDR3 region has the DNA TGTGCCAGCTCACCCGCGGGACAGGGGAACGAGCAGTACTTC. Protein: CASSPAGQGNEQYF.

V and J are TRBV27 and TRBJ2-1; 10 bases fit TRBD1. V lost 5 bases to trimming and J lost 4 bases; unmatched junction nucleotides: 17. CDR3 length: 19 residues. CDR1 and CDR2 (germline): MNHEY, SMNVEV (reference sequence). The CDR3, as DNA: TGTGCCAGCAGTCCCTATTCCATCACCGGGACAGGGGAATACAATGAGCAGTTCTTC. It encodes CASSPYSITGTGEYNEQFF.

J is TRBJ2-7 and V is TRBV5-1; TRBD1 matches 9 bases. Germline V gene data show CDR1 as SGHRS and CDR2 as YFSETQ. V trimming: 2 bases; J trimming: 1 base; junction bases outside the gene matches: 4. The CDR3 totals 15 residues. DNA of the CDR3: TGCGCCAGCAGCTTTCGACAGGGGGGTTCCTACGAGCAGTACTTC. This gives the protein CASSFRQGGSYEQYF.

The chain recombines TRBV7-9 with TRBJ2-1; D unclear. The CDR3 spans 11 residues. Deletions cut 6 bases from V and 5 bases from J, with 5 bases between. From germline, CDR1 is SEHNR and CDR2 FQNEAQ (reference sequence). Here the CDR3 reads CASSTDNEQFF. For the CDR3, the DNA is TGTGCCAGCAGTACGGACAATGAGCAGTTCTTC.

The CDR3 loop is CASSYKLAGELFF. In DNA, the CDR3 is TGTGCCAGCAGCTACAAATTAGCCGGGGAGCTGTTTTTT. The V and J genes are TRBV7-2 and TRBJ2-2; no clear D gene. Germline CDR1 reads SGHTA; CDR2 reads FQGNSA. This CDR3 has 13 residues. V shed 4 bases and J shed 6 bases, with 9 bases lying between them.

The gene calls are TRBV28 and TRBJ1-2; TRBD1 agrees at 10 bases. The V gene end was trimmed by 6 bases and the J gene end by 7 bases; junction bases not matched to a gene: 5. The CDR3 runs 13 residues. Germline CDR1 MDHEN, CDR2 SYDVKM. The CDR3 sequence is CASSLRDRGGYTF. Here the CDR3 DNA reads TGTGCCAGCAGCCTCCGGGACAGGGGTGGCTACACCTTC.

The V gene is TRBV27, the J gene TRBJ2-1; the D is unclear. The CDR3 is 15 residues long. V was clipped by 3 bases and J by 6 bases, with 15 bases between them. Germline V CDR1 and CDR2: MNHEY, SMNVEV (reference sequence). The CDR3 reads CASSFYSGLLNEQFF. CDR3 in DNA: TGTGCCAGCAGTTTTTACAGTGGTTTACTCAATGAGCAGTTCTTC.

The gene calls are TRBV21-1 and TRBJ2-7. TRBV21-1 is designated a pseudogene. This CDR3 spans 14 amino acids. Here the CDR3 reads CASSKVGSSYEQYF. The CDR3 DNA sequence: TGTGCCAGCAGCAAGGTGGGGTCTTCCTACGAGCAGTACTTC.

This sequence joins TRBV19 and TRBJ1-2; 7 bases are a match to TRBD1. The CDR3 covers 15 residues. Germline loops: CDR1 LNHDA, CDR2 SQIVND (reference sequence). V shed 4 bases and J 6 bases; nucleotides not matched to a gene: 11. CDR3 sequence reads: CASSRQTGSGHGYTF. CDR3 DNA sequence: TGTGCCAGTAGTAGACAGACAGGGTCTGGTCATGGCTACACCTTC. The whole variable domain, remainder taken from reference TRBV19 and TRBJ1-2, is DGGITQSPKYLFRKEGQNVTLSCEQNLNHDAMYWYRQDPGQGLRLIYYSQIVNDFQKGDIAEGYSVSREKKESFPLTVTSAQKNPTAFYLCASSRQTGSGHGYTFGSGTRLTVV.

The rearrangement links TRBV6-5 to TRBJ1-1, with a possible D match to TRBD1 (6 bases). Germline lookup yields CDR1 MNHEY and CDR2 SVGAGI. The CDR3 contains 15 residues. V was cut by 5 bases and J by 1 base, with 14 bases left in between. This CDR3 reads CASSPRMTGNTEAFF. DNA of the CDR3: TGTGCCAGCAGTCCTCGGATGACAGGGAACACTGAAGCTTTCTTT.

The genes are TRBV11-3 and TRBJ2-7; 8 bases are shared with TRBD1. Germline V gives CDR1 SGHNT, CDR2 YENEEA. V lost 1 base to trimming and J lost 6 bases; unmatched junction nucleotides: 8. This CDR3 is 15 amino acids long. The CDR3: CASSLAGGPYGEQYF. In DNA, the CDR3 is TGTGCCAGCAGCTTAGCAGGGGGCCCCTACGGCGAGCAGTACTTC. Filled out from reference TRBV11-3 and TRBJ2-7, the complete variable domain reads EAGVVQSPRYKIIEKKQPVAFWCNPISGHNTLYWYLQNLGQGPELLIRYENEEAVDDSQLPKDRFSAERLKGVDSTLKIQPAELGDSAVYLCASSLAGGPYGEQYFGPGTRLTVT.

V is TRBV15 and J is TRBJ2-6; D is possibly TRBD1 (7 bases). Germline V gene sequence: CDR1 LNHNV, CDR2 YYDKDF (reference sequence). Trimming cost V 0 bases and J 0 bases, with 18 bases left between them. The CDR3 runs to 20 residues. The CDR3 spells CATSRDAGQPTPSGANVLTF. The CDR3 DNA reads as TGTGCCACCAGCAGAGATGCGGGACAGCCAACCCCCTCTGGGGCCAACGTCCTGACTTTC.

This clone was observed a single time. The chain employs TRBV7-2 and TRBJ2-5; D remains unclear. The CDR3 totals 10 residues. Germline loops: CDR1 SGHTA, CDR2 FQGNSA. Between the trimmed V and J ends, which lost 1 base and 6 bases, there was a span of 0 bases. Here the CDR3 reads CASSLETQYF. Written as DNA, the CDR3 is TGTGCCAGCAGCTTAGAGACCCAGTACTTC.

V and J are TRBV5-1 and TRBJ2-2, with D unclear. V was pared by 4 bases and J by 1 base, with 14 bases between. The CDR3 is made up of 16 amino acids. Germline V gives CDR1 SGHRS, CDR2 YFSETQ. The CDR3 protein is CASSVRPGVNTGELFF. In DNA form, the CDR3 reads TGCGCCAGCAGCGTCCGGCCAGGCGTGAACACCGGGGAGCTGTTTTTT. Using reference TRBV5-1 and TRBJ2-2 for the parts outside the CDR3, the full variable domain is KAGVTQTPRYLIKTRGQQVTLSCSPISGHRSVSWYQQTPGQGLQFLFEYFSETQRNKGNFPGRFSGRQFSNSRSEMNVSTLELGDSALYLCASSVRPGVNTGELFFGEGSRLTVL.

The V call is TRBV19, the J call TRBJ2-1; tentative D call: TRBD2 (5 bases). V was trimmed by 2 bases and J by 7 bases, leaving 12 bases between them. Germline CDR1 and CDR2: LNHDA and SQIVND (reference sequence). The length of the CDR3 is 14 residues. The CDR3 region has the DNA TGTGCCAGTAGTATAAGAGGAGGAATAAATGAGCAGTTCTTC. Protein sequence: CASSIRGGINEQFF.